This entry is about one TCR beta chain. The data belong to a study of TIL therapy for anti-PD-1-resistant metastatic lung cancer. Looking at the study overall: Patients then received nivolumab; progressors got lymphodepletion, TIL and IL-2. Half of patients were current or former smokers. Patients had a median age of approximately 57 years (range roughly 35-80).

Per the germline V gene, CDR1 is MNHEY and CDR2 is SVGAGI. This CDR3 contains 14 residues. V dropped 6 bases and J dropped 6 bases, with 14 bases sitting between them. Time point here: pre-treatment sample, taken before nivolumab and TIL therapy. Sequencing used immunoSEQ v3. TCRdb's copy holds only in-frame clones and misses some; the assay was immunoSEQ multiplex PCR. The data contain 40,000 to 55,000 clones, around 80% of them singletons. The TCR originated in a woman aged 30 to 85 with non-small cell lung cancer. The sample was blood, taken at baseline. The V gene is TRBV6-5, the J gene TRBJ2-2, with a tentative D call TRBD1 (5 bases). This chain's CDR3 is CASSLPTGSGELFF. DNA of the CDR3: TGTGCCAGCAGCCTACCTACAGGTTCCGGGGAGCTGTTTTTT.